Below, one T cell receptor beta chain is given with its context. Antigen: not known. The CDR3 consists of 17 residues. Trimming shortened V by 0 bases and J by 5 bases, and 18 bases separated the two germline ends. Germline-derived CDR1 and CDR2 are LGHNA and YSLEER. This record belongs to a study of response to subunit inactivated influenza vaccine. TCRdb reprocessed the RT-PCR reads via MiXCR and lists one record per CDR3 protein. Here the sample spans a few hundred thousand distinct CDR3 sequences, 14% being singletons. Study-wide findings and caveats: A suggestion made by the authors is that each seasonal influenza vaccination recruits few new T cells.

J is TRBJ2-3 and V is TRBV4-3; D is perhaps TRBD1 (5 bases). Material: PBMCs from blood, obtained approximately 13 days after vaccination. The sequence was collected from a man aged 50 to 60 who received an inactivated influenza vaccine. Here the CDR3 reads CASSQDRGRVGRDTQYF. The CDR3 nucleotides are TGCGCCAGCAGCCAAGATAGGGGCAGGGTCGGCCGAGATACGCAGTATTTT.